This T cell receptor (beta chain) was identified during a study of CD4 T cells in relation to SARS-CoV-2 and coronaviruses. The CDR3 is made up of 13 amino acids. The V end was cut by 1 base, the J end by 8 bases, with 11 bases between. The V gene's germline CDR1 is LGHDT and CDR2 YNNKEL (reference sequence). This clone appeared a few times. What it binds is unknown. The unexposed donors gave CD4+ T cells in 2011-2018, prior to COVID-19. Isolation of CD4+ T cells took place after about 9 days in culture. Sequencing used immunoSEQ multiplex PCR; TCRdb keeps in-frame clones, though not all of them. The data show about 23,000 clones, around 68% seen once.

This receptor was taken from a human donor in good health. Sequencing was performed on CD4+ T cells from PBMCs, cultured in vitro. The V call is TRBV3-1 (or the pseudogene TRBV3-2), the J call TRBJ1-2, with D unclear. CDR3 residues: CASSQGAGHGYTF. The CDR3, as DNA: TGTGCCAGCAGCCAAGGGGCCGGGCACGGCTACACCTTC.